The 27 T cell receptor beta chains below come from one sample, sequenced in a study of monozygotic twins with inflammatory bowel disease. With the 5' RACE reads reprocessed, TCRdb shows one record per CDR3 protein and no DNA. This sample's clone table lists over 350,000 distinct CDR3 sequences. The sequenced sample was blood. These receptor sequences come from a human donor with ulcerative colitis or Crohn's disease, or a healthy co-twin of an affected twin (not recorded which).

The J gene is TRBJ1-1, the V gene TRBV5-1. This CDR3 spans 14 amino acids. Germline CDR1 SGHRS, CDR2 YFSETQ. The CDR3 sequence: CASSFSLGNTEAFF. The full variable domain, rest sourced from reference TRBV5-1 and TRBJ1-1, is KAGVTQTPRYLIKTRGQQVTLSCSPISGHRSVSWYQQTPGQGLQFLFEYFSETQRNKGNFPGRFSGRQFSNSRSEMNVSTLELGDSALYLCASSFSLGNTEAFFGQGTRLTVV.

V and J are TRBV7-3 and TRBJ2-1; the D call of TRBD1 rests on TCRdb alone, since no DNA is present to check it. Germline lookup yields CDR1 SGHTA and CDR2 FQGTGA. The CDR3 is 14 amino acids. This CDR3 reads CASSRDPTGKEQFF.

This chain uses TRBV4-2 with TRBJ2-1; TCRdb's D gene call, TRBD2, goes unchecked for lack of DNA. Germline V lookup: CDR1 LGHNA, CDR2 YNFKEQ. The CDR3 loop spans 16 amino acids. CDR3 amino acids: CASSQLSGGAPNEQFF.

The J gene is TRBJ1-1, the V gene TRBV7-2; lacking DNA, the TRBD1 call made by TCRdb goes unchecked. Germline-derived CDR1 and CDR2 are SGHTA and FQGNSA. This CDR3 has 16 residues. Here the CDR3 reads CASTVPGQGFFDEAFF.

The chain carries TRBV18 and TRBJ2-7; there is no DNA to check the TCRdb D call of TRBD1. The length of the CDR3 is 18 residues. Germline V gives CDR1 KGHSH, CDR2 LQKENI. CDR3 sequence: CASSPLRQGDRGEYEQYF.

V is TRBV7-2 and J is TRBJ1-3. Germline CDR1 and CDR2: SGHTA and FQGNSA. The CDR3 is 15 amino acids. CDR3 region: CASSLQAHSGNTIYF.

This chain joins TRBV29-1 and TRBJ2-2. CDR3 length equals 11 residues. The V gene's germline CDR1 is SQVTM and CDR2 ANQGSEA. CDR3 loop: CSAHSTGELFF.

The chain's CDR3 is CASSLDGGEQPQHF. This sequence joins TRBV5-1 and TRBJ1-5; TCRdb reports TRBD1, a call that lacks DNA to check it against. The CDR3 spans 14 residues. Per the germline V gene, CDR1 is SGHRS and CDR2 is YFSETQ.

V usage is TRBV27 and J usage is TRBJ1-2; TCRdb selects TRBD1, and the lack of DNA leaves this call unchecked. This CDR3 spans 15 amino acids. From germline, CDR1 is MNHEY and CDR2 SMNVEV (reference sequence). This chain's CDR3 is CASSTRAVSVYGYTF.

This chain links TRBV12-3 or TRBV12-4 with TRBJ2-2; checking the TCRdb D call of TRBD1 is not possible without DNA. The CDR3 is made up of 16 amino acids. The CDR3: CASSFGTGRTRGELFF.

The rearrangement links TRBV24-1 to TRBJ2-1; TCRdb lists TRBD1, though no DNA is available to test this call. The germline gives CDR1 KGHDR, CDR2 SFDVKD. CDR3 length: 15 residues. CDR3 sequence: CATSDWDRAYNEQFF.

The chain uses TRBV18 and TRBJ2-7; TCRdb designates TRBD2, a call that cannot be tested without DNA. Germline V CDR1 and CDR2: KGHSH, LQKENI. The CDR3 has 14 amino acids. CDR3 sequence reads: CASSPRREVNEQYF.

The rearrangement joins TRBV4-3 to TRBJ1-2; TCRdb lists TRBD1, though no DNA is available to test this call. This CDR3 has 15 amino acids. Germline-derived CDR1 and CDR2 are LGHNA and YSLEER. The CDR3 protein is CASSQDSRGGRGYTF.

The CDR3 is CASSSEYRAGGYTF. The rearrangement links TRBV5-1 to TRBJ1-2; TCRdb proposes TRBD1, but this gene call is untestable without DNA. The germline CDR1 and CDR2 sequences are SGHRS and YFSETQ. The CDR3 is 14 amino acids. Full variable domain (outside the CDR3, taken from reference TRBV5-1 and TRBJ1-2): KAGVTQTPRYLIKTRGQQVTLSCSPISGHRSVSWYQQTPGQGLQFLFEYFSETQRNKGNFPGRFSGRQFSNSRSEMNVSTLELGDSALYLCASSSEYRAGGYTFGSGTRLTVV.

The chain employs TRBV28 and TRBJ1-2; TCRdb returns TRBD1, unconfirmable since there is no DNA. Germline V CDR1 and CDR2: MDHEN, SYDVKM. This CDR3 has 13 residues. The CDR3 loop reads CAGSRGPSEGYTF.

The chain carries TRBV29-1 and TRBJ2-1; TCRdb picks TRBD2, but there is no DNA to check that call. Germline CDR1 SQVTM, CDR2 ANQGSEA. The CDR3 consists of 14 residues. The CDR3 sequence is CSVEGSGGYNEQFF.

The rearrangement joins TRBV5-1 to TRBJ2-7; TCRdb's assignment of TRBD1 cannot be checked, as there is no DNA. Germline CDR1 SGHRS, CDR2 YFSETQ. This CDR3 contains 15 residues. CDR3: CASSPTGTTSGEQYF.

V is TRBV25-1 and J is TRBJ1-2; TCRdb lists TRBD1, though no DNA is available to test this call. CDR1 and CDR2 from the germline V gene are MGHDK and SYGVNS. This CDR3 is built from 11 residues. The CDR3 region is CASSDRVGYTF.

CDR3 protein: CASSRDRGGNTIYF. V usage is TRBV6-1 and J usage is TRBJ1-3; the D call of TRBD1 rests on TCRdb alone, since no DNA is present to check it. CDR3 size: 14 residues. Per germline, CDR1 MNHNS and CDR2 SASEGT.

This chain connects TRBV20-1 to TRBJ2-7. In germline, CDR1 is DFQATT, CDR2 SNEGSKA (reference sequence). This CDR3 spans 12 amino acids. CDR3 loop: CSAPDRSYEQYF.

The chain uses TRBV5-1 and TRBJ2-1; the TCRdb D gene call, TRBD2, has no DNA to confirm it. From germline, CDR1 is SGHRS and CDR2 YFSETQ. The CDR3 has 14 residues. This chain's CDR3 is CASLSDPSYNEQFF. Drawing the rest from reference TRBV5-1 and TRBJ2-1, the complete variable domain is KAGVTQTPRYLIKTRGQQVTLSCSPISGHRSVSWYQQTPGQGLQFLFEYFSETQRNKGNFPGRFSGRQFSNSRSEMNVSTLELGDSALYLCASLSDPSYNEQFFGPGTRLTVL.

The chain joins TRBV5-1 to TRBJ1-5; TCRdb's assignment of TRBD1 cannot be checked, as there is no DNA. CDR3 length equals 18 residues. Per the germline V gene, CDR1 is SGHRS and CDR2 is YFSETQ. CDR3: CASSPGTGPTLGNQPQHF. The whole variable domain, filled in from reference TRBV5-1 and TRBJ1-5, reads KAGVTQTPRYLIKTRGQQVTLSCSPISGHRSVSWYQQTPGQGLQFLFEYFSETQRNKGNFPGRFSGRQFSNSRSEMNVSTLELGDSALYLCASSPGTGPTLGNQPQHFGDGTRLSIL.

This chain joins TRBV11-2 and TRBJ2-3; TCRdb's D call of TRBD2 is untestable without DNA. The CDR3 totals 11 residues. Germline V CDR1 and CDR2: SGHAT, FQNNGV. The CDR3 loop reads CASSPLGLPYF.

V and J are TRBV3-1 and TRBJ2-1; TCRdb returns TRBD2, unconfirmable since there is no DNA. The length of the CDR3 is 16 residues. CDR1 and CDR2 from the germline V gene are LGHDT and YNNKEL (reference sequence). CDR3 region: CASSLRGTSRDNEQFF.

V usage is TRBV12-3 or TRBV12-4 and J usage is TRBJ2-3; TCRdb calls TRBD1, which cannot be checked without DNA. The CDR3 runs 15 residues. CDR3 sequence reads: CASSAQGGGTDTQYF.

V and J are TRBV19 and TRBJ2-4; TCRdb's D gene call, TRBD1, goes unchecked for lack of DNA. Per the germline V gene, CDR1 is LNHDA and CDR2 is SQIVND (reference sequence). This CDR3 is built from 17 residues. The CDR3 protein is CATPFGTWAFGWNIQYF.

The genes are TRBV5-6 and TRBJ1-1; absent DNA, TCRdb's TRBD1 call cannot be checked. CDR3 length: 13 residues. Germline loops: CDR1 SGHDT, CDR2 YYEEEE. CDR3 sequence: CASSRPWTVWAFF.